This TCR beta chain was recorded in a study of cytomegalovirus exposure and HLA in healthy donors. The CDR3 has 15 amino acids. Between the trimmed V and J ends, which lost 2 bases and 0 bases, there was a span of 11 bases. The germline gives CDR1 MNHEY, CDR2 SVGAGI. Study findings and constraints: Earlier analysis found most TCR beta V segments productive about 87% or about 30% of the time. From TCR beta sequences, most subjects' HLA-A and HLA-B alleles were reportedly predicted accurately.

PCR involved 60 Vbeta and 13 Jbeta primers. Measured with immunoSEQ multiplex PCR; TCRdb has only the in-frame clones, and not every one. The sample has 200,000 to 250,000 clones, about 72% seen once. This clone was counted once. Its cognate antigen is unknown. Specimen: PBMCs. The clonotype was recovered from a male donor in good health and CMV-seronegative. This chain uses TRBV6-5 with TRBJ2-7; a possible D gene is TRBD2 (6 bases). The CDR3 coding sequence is TGTGCCAGCAGTTACCGCGCGGGACTCTCCTACGAGCAGTACTTC. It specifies CASSYRAGLSYEQYF.